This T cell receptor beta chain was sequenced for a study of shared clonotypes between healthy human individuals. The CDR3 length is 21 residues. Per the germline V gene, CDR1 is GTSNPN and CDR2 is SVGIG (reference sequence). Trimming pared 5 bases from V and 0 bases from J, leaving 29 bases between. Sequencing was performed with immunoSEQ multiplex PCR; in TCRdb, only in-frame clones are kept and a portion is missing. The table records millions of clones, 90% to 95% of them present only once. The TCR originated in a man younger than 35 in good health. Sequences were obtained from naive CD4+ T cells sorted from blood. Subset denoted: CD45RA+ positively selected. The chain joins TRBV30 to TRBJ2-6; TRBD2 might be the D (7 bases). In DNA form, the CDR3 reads TGTGCCTGGTTTGGGGGGGCCCCGGACGGTGCCCCTTCCTCTGGGGCCAACGTCCTGACTTTC. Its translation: CAWFGGAPDGAPSSGANVLTF.